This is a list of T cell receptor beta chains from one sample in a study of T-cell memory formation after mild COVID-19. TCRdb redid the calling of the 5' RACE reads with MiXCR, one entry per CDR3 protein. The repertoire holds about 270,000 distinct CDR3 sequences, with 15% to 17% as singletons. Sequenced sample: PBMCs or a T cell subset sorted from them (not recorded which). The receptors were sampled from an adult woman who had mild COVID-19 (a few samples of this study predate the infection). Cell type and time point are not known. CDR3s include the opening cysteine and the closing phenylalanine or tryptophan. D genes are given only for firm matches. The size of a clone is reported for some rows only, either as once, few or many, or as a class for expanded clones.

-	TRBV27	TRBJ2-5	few	TGTGCCAGCAGCCCTAGGGGGTATGGCCAAGAGACCCAGTACTTC	CASSPRGYGQETQYF
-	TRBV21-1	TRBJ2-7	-	TGTGCCAGAGGGTCCAGGCCCTACGAGCAGTACTTC	CARGSRPYEQYF
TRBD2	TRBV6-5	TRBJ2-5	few	TGTGCCACCCATACTAGCGGGGGCGCCCCAGGGGAGACCCAGTACTTC	CATHTSGGAPGETQYF
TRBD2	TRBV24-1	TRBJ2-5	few	TGTGCCACCAGTGATTTGAATCTAGCGGGAGGGGATGGTGAGACCCAGTACTTC	CATSDLNLAGGDGETQYF
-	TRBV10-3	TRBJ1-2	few	TGTGCCATCAGCCAGGAGGCGGGGGGCTACACCTTC	CAISQEAGGYTF
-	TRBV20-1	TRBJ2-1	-	TGCAGTGCCATTACTAGCAGGCCCTACAATGAGCAGTTCTTC	CSAITSRPYNEQFF
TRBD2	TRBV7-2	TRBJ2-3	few	TGTGCCAGCAGCTTAGCGACGGGACTAGCGGGAGGGCCCTCAGATACGCAGTATTTT	CASSLATGLAGGPSDTQYF
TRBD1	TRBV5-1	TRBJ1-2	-	TGCGCCAGCACGTCGGGACAGGGACATGGCTACACCTTC	CASTSGQGHGYTF
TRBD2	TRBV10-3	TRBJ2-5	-	TGTGCCACTAGGGATACTAGCGGGCCCCCCCGGAAGGGCCAGTACTTC	CATRDTSGPPRKGQYF
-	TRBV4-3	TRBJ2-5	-	TGCGCCAGCAGCCAAGCGGGAACTAGCCGGAGTCCCCAGTACTTC	CASSQAGTSRSPQYF
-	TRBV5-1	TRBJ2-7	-	TGCGCCAGCAGCCAAGCGGGTACGATTTACGAGCAGTACTTC	CASSQAGTIYEQYF
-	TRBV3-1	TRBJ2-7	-	TGTGCCAGCAGCCAAGAAGTAGGGCCCTACGAGCAGTACTTC	CASSQEVGPYEQYF
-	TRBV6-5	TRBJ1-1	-	TGTGCCAGCAGTTACGGACAGTCGAACACTGAAGCTTTCTTT	CASSYGQSNTEAFF
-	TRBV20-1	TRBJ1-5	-	TGCAGTGCTCCCCAGGGGAATCAGCCCCAGCATTTT	CSAPQGNQPQHF
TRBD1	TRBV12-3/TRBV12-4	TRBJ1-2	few	TGTGCCAGCGGCTTGGGGACAGGGAACTATGGCTACACCTTC	CASGLGTGNYGYTF
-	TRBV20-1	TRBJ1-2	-	TGCAGTGCTAAACAGGGCCCCTATGGCTACACCTTC	CSAKQGPYGYTF
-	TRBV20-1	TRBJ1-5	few	TGCAGTGCGAGTGGGGGGGCAGGGCAGCCCCAGCATTTT	CSASGGAGQPQHF
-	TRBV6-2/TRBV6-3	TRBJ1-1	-	TGTGCCAGCAGTTACTCGAGGTTGAGTGAGGGTAGGACTGAAGCTTTCTTT	CASSYSRLSEGRTEAFF
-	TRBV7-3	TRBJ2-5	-	TGTGCCAGCAGCTTAGTGGCGGGACCCCTGGAGACCCAGTACTTC	CASSLVAGPLETQYF
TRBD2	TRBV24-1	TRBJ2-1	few	TGTGCCACCAGTGATTTGGGGACTAGCGCAACCAATGAGCAGTTCTTC	CATSDLGTSATNEQFF
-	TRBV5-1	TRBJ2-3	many	TGCGCCAGCAGAAATGGGGCCAGGGATACGCAGTATTTT	CASRNGARDTQYF
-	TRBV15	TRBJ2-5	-	TGTGCCACCAGCAGAGATCGGCAGGGAGAGACCCAGTACTTC	CATSRDRQGETQYF
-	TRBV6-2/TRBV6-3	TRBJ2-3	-	TGTGCCAGCAGTTACGTTGGGGCGGCCTCCACAGATACGCAGTATTTT	CASSYVGAASTDTQYF
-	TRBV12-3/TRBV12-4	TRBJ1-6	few	TGTGCCAGCAGGCGAGGACAGATGAGCCCAAATTCACCCCTCCACTTT	CASRRGQMSPNSPLHF
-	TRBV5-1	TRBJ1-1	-	TGCGCCAGCAGCTTGGGAACAGGGAATGAAGCTTTCTTT	CASSLGTGNEAFF
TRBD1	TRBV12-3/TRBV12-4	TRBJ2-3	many	TGTGCCAGCAGATTAAGGGGGCGCCTGCGGGCAGATACGCAGTATTTT	CASRLRGRLRADTQYF
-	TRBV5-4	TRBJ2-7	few	TGTGCCAGCAGCTTTGCGGGGCCTACCTCCTACGAGCAGTACTTC	CASSFAGPTSYEQYF
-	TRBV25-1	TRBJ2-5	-	TGTGCCAGCACCGCCGCTGGGTCAGGGCTTCAAGAGACCCAGTACTTC	CASTAAGSGLQETQYF
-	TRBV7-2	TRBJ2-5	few	TGTGCCAGCAGCTCCTCTCTCGAGACCCAGTACTTC	CASSSSLETQYF
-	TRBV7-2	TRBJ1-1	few	TGTGCCAGCAGCCCGCAGGGGTGGGACACTGAAGCTTTCTTT	CASSPQGWDTEAFF
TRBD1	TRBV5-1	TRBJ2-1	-	TGCGCCAGCAGCTTGCTGAGGGACAGGGGGCAGTTCTTC	CASSLLRDRGQFF
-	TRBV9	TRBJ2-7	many	TGTGCCAGCAGCGTAGGGACCCTCGACGGCTACGAGCAGTACTTC	CASSVGTLDGYEQYF
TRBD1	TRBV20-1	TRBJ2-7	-	TGCAGTGCTAGAAACGACAGGGGAGGTGGCTACGAGCAGTACTTC	CSARNDRGGGYEQYF
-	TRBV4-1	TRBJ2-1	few	TGCGCCAGCAGCCTAGGTACTAGTATCTACAATGAGCAGTTCTTC	CASSLGTSIYNEQFF
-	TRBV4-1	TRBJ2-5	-	TGCGCCAGCAGCCAAGATTTAGGCAGGGGTATCCATCGGGAGACCCAGTACTTC	CASSQDLGRGIHRETQYF
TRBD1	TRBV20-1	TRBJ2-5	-	TGCAGTGCTTCCTACAGGGGTTCAGGGGAAGAGACCCAGTACTTC	CSASYRGSGEETQYF
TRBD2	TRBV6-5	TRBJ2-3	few	TGTGCCAGCACCCGGTGGCTAGCGGGACCCACAGATACGCAGTATTTT	CASTRWLAGPTDTQYF
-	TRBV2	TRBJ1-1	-	TGTGCCAGCAGTGACGTCCTCCGGGAGGGTCGAGCTTTCTTT	CASSDVLREGRAFF
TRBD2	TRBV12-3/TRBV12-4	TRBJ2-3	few	TGTGCCAGCAGTGGGGCTACTAGCGGACGCACACATACGCAGTATTTT	CASSGATSGRTHTQYF
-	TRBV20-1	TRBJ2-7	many	TGCAGTGCTAGTAAGGAACGGGACGGCCAGCAGTACTTC	CSASKERDGQQYF
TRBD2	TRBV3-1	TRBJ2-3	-	TGTGCCAGCAGCCGGAGCGGGGGCAGTATAGATACGCAGTATTTT	CASSRSGGSIDTQYF
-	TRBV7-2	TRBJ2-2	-	TGTGCCAGCAGCTTAGCGCTGGGGGTTTCCACCGGGGAGCTGTTTTTT	CASSLALGVSTGELFF
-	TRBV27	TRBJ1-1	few	TGTGCCAGCAGTATAAACCGAGTAAATCTTAACACTGAAGCTTTCTTT	CASSINRVNLNTEAFF